Following are 21 T cell receptor beta chains from one sample sequenced in a study of blood T cell repertoires in COVID-19. The table came from immunoSEQ multiplex PCR; TCRdb's copy has only in-frame clones and leaves some out. This table has about 250,000 clones, 70% to 90% appearing once. Sequences were obtained from peripheral blood. The origin of the receptors is a woman aged 40 to 49 who had recovered from COVID-19.

The chain carries TRBV28 and TRBJ2-1; 7 bases are a match to TRBD1. Germline V CDR1 and CDR2: MDHEN, SYDVKM. Trimming took 6 bases from V and 9 from J; bases not matched to a gene: 8. This CDR3 spans 13 amino acids. This CDR3 reads CASSRDRAGEQFF. The CDR3 coding sequence is TGTGCCAGCAGCCGTGACAGGGCCGGTGAGCAGTTCTTC.

The rearrangement uses TRBV6-4 and TRBJ1-4; D gene unclear. Germline loops: CDR1 MRHNA, CDR2 SNTAGT. This CDR3 spans 18 amino acids. V lost 5 bases to trimming and J lost 2 bases, with 21 bases between them. For the CDR3, the DNA is TGTGCCAGCAGTAATCCCGGGGAGGAGTGGGTGACTAATGAAAAACTGTTTTTT. Protein product: CASSNPGEEWVTNEKLFF.

The chain joins TRBV3-1 (or the pseudogene TRBV3-2) to TRBJ2-5; 9 bases are shared with TRBD1. The junction had 9 bases not matched to a gene; V was cut back by 2 bases and J by 5 bases. The CDR3 consists of 16 residues. Germline CDR1 and CDR2: LGHDT and YNNKEL (reference sequence). CDR3 sequence reads: CASSQPTGGITETQYF. CDR3 DNA: TGTGCCAGCAGCCAACCCACAGGGGGCATCACCGAGACCCAGTACTTC.

The rearrangement uses TRBV6-4 and TRBJ2-3; D possibly corresponds to TRBD1 (5 bases). Germline loops: CDR1 MRHNA, CDR2 SNTAGT. The CDR3 sequence is 14 residues long. Trimming pared 4 bases from V and 2 bases from J, leaving 10 bases between. The CDR3 coding sequence is TGTGCCAGCAGTGTCGACAGATACACAGATACGCAGTATTTT. It translates to CASSVDRYTDTQYF.

The V call is TRBV4-3, the J call TRBJ2-2, with D tentatively TRBD1 (6 bases). Trimming cost V 0 bases and J 2 bases, with 16 bases left between them. The CDR3 is 18 residues long. The germline V gene has CDR1 LGHNA and CDR2 YSLEER. The CDR3 DNA is TGCGCCAGCAGCCAAGATACCCCCAGGGGTTACAACACCGGGGAGCTGTTTTTT. Translated, it gives CASSQDTPRGYNTGELFF.

This chain connects TRBV7-9 to TRBJ2-5, with TRBD2 matching over 12 bases. CDR3 length: 15 amino acids. V shed 3 bases and J 2 bases; nucleotides not matched to a gene: 1. CDR1 and CDR2 (germline): SEHNR, FQNEAQ (reference sequence). The CDR3 here is CASSFGLAGQETQYF. For the CDR3, the DNA is TGTGCCAGCAGCTTTGGACTAGCGGGACAAGAGACCCAGTACTTC.

This clone was seen a handful of times. This chain links TRBV4-3 with TRBJ1-1; D is undetermined. This CDR3 spans 14 amino acids. V gave up 4 bases and J gave up 2 bases, with 11 bases separating them. From germline, CDR1 is LGHNA and CDR2 YSLEER. The CDR3 DNA reads TGCGCCAGCAGCCTATACACAGCTAACACTGAAGCTTTCTTT. It is translated as CASSLYTANTEAFF.

The chain uses TRBV29-1 and TRBJ2-5, with TRBD2 identical over 8 bases. V shed 7 bases, J shed 5 bases, and the junction held 6 bases outside the gene matches. CDR1 and CDR2 (germline): SQVTM, ANQGSEA. This CDR3 region has 12 residues. CDR3 nucleotides: TGCAGCGGACTTGGCGGGAGGGAGACCCAGTACTTC. Residues: CSGLGGRETQYF.

V gene TRBV11-1 combines with J gene TRBJ1-2; possible D gene TRBD1, 5 bases. CDR1 is SGHAT, CDR2 FQDESV, per germline (reference sequence). With 4 bases removed from V and 2 bases from J, the gap between germline ends came to 11 bases. The CDR3 is 14 residues long. CDR3 nucleotides: TGTGCCAGCAGCTCGCTGGGGGGGAACTATGGCTACACCTTC. Translated, it gives CASSSLGGNYGYTF.

The chain links TRBV14 to TRBJ1-2; TRBD1 might be the D (6 bases). The CDR3 length is 15 residues. The V end lost 1 base, the J end lost 8 bases, and 17 bases lay between the germline ends. Germline V gives CDR1 SGHDN, CDR2 FVKESK. The CDR3 bases are TGTGCCAGCAGCCAAGTCGGACAGACCTTGATGGGCTACACCTTC. It translates to CASSQVGQTLMGYTF.

The chain couples TRBV12-2 to TRBJ2-5; the table's D gene call, TRBD2, was not cross checked with the DNA. TRBV12-2 is a known pseudogene. This CDR3 has 16 amino acids. The CDR3 region is CASRLARGGNQETQYF. The DNA of the CDR3 is TGTGCAAGTCGCTTAGCGCGGGGAGGGAACCAAGAGACCCAGTACTTC.

This rearrangement joins TRBV7-2 to TRBJ2-7; no definite D call. Looked up from germline, CDR1 is SGHTA and CDR2 is FQGNSA. V was pared by 3 bases and J by 4 bases, with 10 bases between. The CDR3 extends over 13 amino acids. CDR3 DNA sequence: TGTGCCAGCAGCTTTCCCCAATTTTACGAGCAGTACTTC. This codes for CASSFPQFYEQYF.

The V gene is TRBV5-6, the J gene TRBJ2-3; D is unclear. Germline V gene lookup returns CDR1 SGHDT and CDR2 YYEEEE. V dropped 0 bases and J dropped 2 bases, with 4 bases sitting between them. The CDR3 length is 13 residues. CDR3 in DNA: TGTGCCAGCAGCTTGGGCTACACAGATACGCAGTATTTT. Translating it yields CASSLGYTDTQYF.

Notes on this clone: The sample contains more than one DNA sequence encoding this CDR3. The CDR3, as DNA: TGCGCCAGCAGCCAAGATCGTAGGCTAGCGGATACCGGGGAGCTGTTTTTT. This gives the protein CASSQDRRLADTGELFF. The chain uses TRBV4-3 and TRBJ2-2, with 7 bases fitting TRBD2. V was pared by 0 bases and J by 5 bases, with 9 bases of the junction left unmatched. This CDR3 is 17 amino acids long. The germline CDR1 and CDR2 sequences are LGHNA and YSLEER.

The gene calls are TRBV3-1 (or the pseudogene TRBV3-2) and TRBJ2-7; D is ambiguous. Trimming left V 3 bases short and J 2 bases short, with 8 bases between. Germline V gene lookup returns CDR1 LGHDT and CDR2 YNNKEL (reference sequence). The CDR3 extends over 13 amino acids. This CDR3 reads CASSHPGTYEQYF. CDR3 nucleotides: TGTGCCAGCAGCCACCCCGGTACCTACGAGCAGTACTTC.

The rearrangement uses TRBV7-3 and TRBJ2-7; 9 positions agree with TRBD2. This CDR3 comprises 16 residues. CDR1 and CDR2 (germline): SGHTA, FQGTGA. Losses at the gene ends were 6 bases for V and 5 bases for J; bases not matched to a gene: 14. In DNA form, the CDR3 reads TGTGCCAGCAGTAGGAGAGGGGCGGGAGGGCCTGACGAGCAGTACTTC. This gives the protein CASSRRGAGGPDEQYF.

The rearrangement joins TRBV6-4 to TRBJ2-7; 9 bases map to TRBD1. There are 13 residues in the CDR3. Germline CDR1 is MRHNA and CDR2 is SNTAGT. V trimming: 6 bases; J trimming: 3 bases; junction bases outside the gene matches: 3. The CDR3 coding sequence is TGTGCCAGCAGACAGGGGGCGGTCTACGAGCAGTACTTC. Translated, it gives CASRQGAVYEQYF.

The chain couples TRBV18 to TRBJ2-7, with 8 positions matching TRBD2. Germline assignment: CDR1 KGHSH and CDR2 LQKENI. J was trimmed by 0 bases and V by 0 bases; bases with no gene match: 13. CDR3 length: 19 amino acids. CDR3 DNA sequence: TGTGCCAGCTCACCACCGGGTAGCGGGAAACAGTCAGGCTCCTACGAGCAGTACTTC. It encodes CASSPPGSGKQSGSYEQYF.

This clone was seen only once. V usage is TRBV29-1 and J usage is TRBJ2-7, with 10 bases matching TRBD1. The CDR3 runs to 15 residues. V was pared by 2 bases and J by 2 bases, with 6 bases of the junction left unmatched. Per the germline V gene, CDR1 is SQVTM and CDR2 is ANQGSEA. CDR3 DNA: TGCAGCGTTGAACCCGCCGGGACAGGGGCCTACGAGCAGTACTTC. Translating gives CSVEPAGTGAYEQYF.

V and J are TRBV19 and TRBJ2-1; 9 nucleotides align to TRBD2. This CDR3 is built from 16 residues. Germline V CDR1 and CDR2: LNHDA, SQIVND (reference sequence). The junction had 8 bases not matched to a gene; V was cut back by 4 bases and J by 4 bases. In DNA, the CDR3 is TGTGCCAGTAGTAGTCGCGGACTAGCGAATTACAATGAGCAGTTCTTC. Translating gives CASSSRGLANYNEQFF.

This chain joins TRBV14 and TRBJ2-1; D is ambiguous. The length of the CDR3 is 13 residues. Germline CDR1 SGHDN, CDR2 FVKESK. The V gene lost 1 base and the J gene lost 7 bases, with 8 bases spanning the gap. CDR3 region: CASSQGGGNEQFF. The CDR3 coding sequence is TGTGCCAGCAGCCAAGGAGGTGGTAATGAGCAGTTCTTC.